The 5 T cell receptor beta chains given below trace back to one sample, sequenced in a study of long-term antiretroviral therapy in people with HIV (dated by TCRdb to between 2021 and 2024). The immunoSEQ hsTCRB v3.0 assay was used at survey level resolution for TRB variable region sequencing. TCRdb provides this immuneACCESS table in a form limited to in-frame rearrangements. Some clones are lacking; in checked studies, under half of them reflect an unresolved V gene, and why the rest are absent is not known. In all, the sample holds tens of thousands of clones, and 88% of those were seen once. Less than 6% of the sample goes to the ten largest clones. The sequences come from unsorted PBMCs, collected around 4.6 years after starting antiretroviral therapy. Receptors were obtained from a man younger than 40 with HIV.

This clone was recorded only once. The chain couples TRBV10-3 to TRBJ1-2; a possible D gene is TRBD1 (5 bases). Germline V gene sequence: CDR1 ENHRY, CDR2 SYGVKD. This CDR3 has 14 amino acids. Trimming removed 6 bases at V and 6 bases at J, with 17 bases between. CDR3 amino acids: CAIRSDGDGNGYTF. CDR3 DNA: TGTGCCATCAGATCAGACGGGGACGGAAATGGCTACACCTTC.

This chain uses TRBV7-2 with TRBJ2-7, with 10 bases matching TRBD2. The V and J ends lost 4 bases and 2 bases, in that order; junction bases with no gene match: 11. Germline V gives CDR1 SGHTA, CDR2 FQGNSA. This CDR3 region has 17 residues. DNA of the CDR3: TGTGCCAGCAGCTCTATAGCGGGAGGCCTAGACACCTACGAGCAGTACTTC. It encodes CASSSIAGGLDTYEQYF. Supplemented by reference TRBV7-2 and TRBJ2-7, the full variable domain reads GAGVSQSPSNKVTEKGKDVELRCDPISGHTALYWYRQSLGQGLEFLIYFQGNSAPDKSGLPSDRFSAERTGGSVSTLTIQRTQQEDSAVYLCASSSIAGGLDTYEQYFGPGTRLTVT.

This clone appeared a single time. The chain couples TRBV29-1 to TRBJ1-4; possible D gene TRBD1, 6 bases. Germline CDR1 and CDR2: SQVTM and ANQGSEA. CDR3 length equals 14 residues. V lost 3 bases and J 5 bases, leaving 13 bases between the germline ends. The CDR3, as DNA: TGCAGCGTTGAGTTGAGGGGGGAAAATGAAAAACTGTTTTTT. Residues: CSVELRGENEKLFF.

CDR3 nucleotide sequence: TGTGCCAGTAGTATCAGACTGGAAGGGGGGGAGCTGTTTTTT. Translating it yields CASSIRLEGGELFF. This chain joins TRBV19 and TRBJ2-2; no clear D gene. The V and J ends lost 3 bases and 8 bases respectively, with 13 bases between them. The CDR3 spans 14 residues. Germline CDR1 LNHDA, CDR2 SQIVND (reference sequence).

The CDR3 DNA is TGTGCCAGCAGTTCCTTCACAGATACGCAGTATTTT. It encodes CASSSFTDTQYF. This chain connects TRBV6-6 to TRBJ2-3, with unresolved D. The CDR3 runs to 12 residues. The V gene's germline CDR1 is MNHNY and CDR2 SVGAGI (reference sequence). Trimming took 4 bases from V and 2 from J, leaving 4 bases between them.